Each of the 16 T cell receptor beta chains below was sequenced from the same sample in a study of blood T cell repertoires in COVID-19. Sequenced by immunoSEQ multiplex PCR; TCRdb stores in-frame clones only, minus some. The sample carries fewer than 150,000 clones, 80% to 90% recorded once. Sequencing was carried out using peripheral blood. Receptor source: a woman aged 40 to 50 with acute or convalescent COVID-19.

The chain combines TRBV4-3 with TRBJ2-1, with TRBD2 matching over 10 bases. V lost 1 base and J lost 4; bases outside the gene matches: 16. The CDR3 spans 20 residues. Per germline, CDR1 LGHNA and CDR2 YSLEER. CDR3 bases: TGCGCCAGCAGCCAAGTAGGCCAGGTCTTACTAGCGGGACCATACAATGAGCAGTTCTTC. Its protein is CASSQVGQVLLAGPYNEQFF.

The chain recombines TRBV7-2 with TRBJ1-3; D possibly corresponds to TRBD1 (5 bases). Per germline, CDR1 SGHTA and CDR2 FQGNSA. The CDR3 runs to 16 residues. Between the trimmed V and J ends, which lost 6 bases and 3 bases, there was a span of 18 bases. CDR3 coding DNA: TGTGCCAGCAGTCTTACCCAGGGTGGAAGTGGAAACACCATATATTTT. Amino acids: CASSLTQGGSGNTIYF.

The genes are TRBV2 and TRBJ1-5; D unclear. Germline loops: CDR1 SNHLY, CDR2 FYNNEI. Trimming took 8 bases from V and 2 from J, leaving 10 bases between them. The length of the CDR3 is 13 residues. The CDR3 is CASGGGGNQPQHF. The DNA for the CDR3 is TGTGCCAGCGGAGGCGGAGGCAATCAGCCCCAGCATTTT.

The chain carries TRBV4-1 and TRBJ2-3; D unresolved. Trimming took 0 bases from V and 2 from J, leaving 12 bases between them. CDR1 and CDR2 from the germline V gene are MGHRA and YSYEKL. This CDR3 has 16 residues. The CDR3 sequence: CASSQEGQAITDTQYF. As DNA, the CDR3 is TGCGCCAGCAGCCAAGAAGGTCAGGCGATCACAGATACGCAGTATTTT.

The genes are TRBV28 and TRBJ1-4; D remains unclear. The CDR3 length is 13 residues. Trimming took off 3 bases at V and 10 bases at J, with 12 bases between the two ends. The germline V gene has CDR1 MDHEN and CDR2 SYDVKM. The CDR3 nucleotides are TGTGCCAGCAGTTTTTGGGGAGCTGGAAAACTGTTTTTT. It encodes CASSFWGAGKLFF.

The rearrangement joins TRBV4-3 to TRBJ2-1; TRBD1 aligns across 8 bases. V lost 1 base, J lost 3 bases, and 11 bases stayed unmatched. The CDR3 contains 18 residues. Per germline, CDR1 LGHNA and CDR2 YSLEER. The CDR3 reads CASSQAPYQGAIYNEQFF. Here the CDR3 DNA reads TGCGCCAGCAGCCAAGCCCCGTACCAGGGGGCGATCTACAATGAGCAGTTCTTC.

V is TRBV30 and J is TRBJ1-1, with a tentative D call TRBD1 (6 bases). V lost 0 bases, J lost 10 bases, and 21 bases lay in between. CDR1 is GTSNPN and CDR2 is SVGIG in the germline V gene (reference sequence). This CDR3 is 15 amino acids long. CDR3 in amino acids: CAWSVGPRGAQAAFF. The DNA of the CDR3 is TGTGCCTGGAGTGTAGGGCCCCGGGGGGCTCAAGCAGCTTTCTTT. The full variable domain, its missing parts supplied by reference TRBV30 and TRBJ1-1, is SQTIHQWPATLVQPVGSPLSLECTVEGTSNPNLYWYRQAAGRGLQLLFYSVGIGQISSEVPQNLSASRPQDRQFILSSKKLLLSDSGFYLCAWSVGPRGAQAAFFGQGTRLTVV.

The V gene is TRBV29-1, the J gene TRBJ1-2; 9 bases line up with TRBD1. There are 14 residues in the CDR3. V shed 4 bases, J shed 5 bases, and the junction held 8 bases outside the gene matches. From germline, CDR1 is SQVTM and CDR2 ANQGSEA. Here the CDR3 reads CSVVGTGKRYGYTF. CDR3 sequence (DNA): TGCAGCGTTGTCGGGACAGGGAAAAGGTATGGCTACACCTTC. Full variable domain (remainder filled in from reference TRBV29-1 and TRBJ1-2): SAVISQKPSRDICQRGTSLTIQCQVDSQVTMMFWYRQQPGQSLTLIATANQGSEATYESGFVIDKFPISRPNLTFSTLTVSNMSPEDSSIYLCSVVGTGKRYGYTFGSGTRLTVV.

The V gene is TRBV20-1, the J gene TRBJ1-2, with TRBD1 as a possible D gene (6 bases). The V and J ends lost 3 bases and 8 bases respectively, with 19 bases between them. The length of the CDR3 is 14 residues. Germline V lookup: CDR1 DFQATT, CDR2 SNEGSKA (reference sequence). The CDR3, as DNA: TGCAGTGCTAGTCCACAGGGCCAGCTCGGGGGCTACACCTTC. It codes for CSASPQGQLGGYTF.

In its sample, this clone was seen once. The chain carries TRBV7-2 and TRBJ1-2; 8 nucleotides line up with TRBD1. The V and J ends lost 5 bases and 8 bases, in that order; junction bases with no gene match: 16. The length of the CDR3 is 16 residues. Looked up from germline, CDR1 is SGHTA and CDR2 is FQGNSA. DNA of the CDR3: TGTGCCAGCAGCATAAACCCGACAGGGGCTCAGGGGGGCTACACCTTC. Protein sequence: CASSINPTGAQGGYTF.

The chain couples TRBV18 to TRBJ2-2, with D unclear. V was cut by 6 bases and J by 6 bases, with 17 bases left in between. The CDR3 contains 15 residues. Germline lookup yields CDR1 KGHSH and CDR2 LQKENI. The CDR3: CASSLKNVRSGELFF. The CDR3 DNA follows: TGTGCCAGCTCCCTTAAAAACGTGAGGTCCGGGGAGCTGTTTTTT.

The chain couples TRBV6-2 or TRBV6-3 to TRBJ1-2; D call uncertain. Per the germline V gene, CDR1 is MNHEY and CDR2 is SVGEGT. This CDR3 region has 12 residues. V lost 5 bases and J 2 bases, leaving 6 bases between the germline ends. CDR3 in DNA: TGTGCCAGCAGTGTCGAGAACTATGGCTACACCTTC. Translating gives CASSVENYGYTF.

The J gene is TRBJ1-2, the V gene TRBV11-2; D uncertain. CDR1 and CDR2 (germline): SGHAT, FQNNGV. Trimming shortened V by 5 bases and J by 8 bases, and 21 bases separated the two germline ends. There are 15 residues in the CDR3. CDR3 bases: TGTGCCAGCAGCCCAAACCCGGGGAAGGAGGGAGGCTACACCTTC. It specifies CASSPNPGKEGGYTF.

The chain combines TRBV9 with TRBJ2-1; D perhaps matches TRBD2 (6 bases). There are 16 residues in the CDR3. In germline, CDR1 is SGDLS, CDR2 YYNGEE. The ends were cut back, 3 bases at V and 5 bases at J, with 18 bases in the middle. The CDR3 loop is CASSGRWGDLDNEQFF. The DNA for the CDR3 is TGTGCCAGCAGCGGACGCTGGGGGGACCTAGACAATGAGCAGTTCTTC.

Details on this clone: Germline and junction disagree at one end, which may indicate a read error. This chain connects TRBV5-8 to TRBJ1-1; weak D call: TRBD1 (5 bases). The CDR3 has 10 amino acids. The germline V gene encodes CDR1 SGHTS and CDR2 YDEGEE. In nucleotides, the CDR3 is TGTGCCAGCAGCTTGGCCAGGGTAAGATTT. Translating gives CASSLARVRF.

The chain recombines TRBV3-1 (or the pseudogene TRBV3-2) with TRBJ2-3; 7 bases match TRBD2. The CDR3 covers 15 residues. Germline trimming cut 5 bases from V and 0 bases from J; bases unmatched to any gene: 5. CDR1 LGHDT and CDR2 YNNKEL come from the germline V gene (reference sequence). The CDR3 sequence is CASSKRGISTDTQYF. The DNA of the CDR3 is TGTGCCAGCAGCAAGCGGGGCATAAGCACAGATACGCAGTATTTT.